This T cell receptor beta chain emerged from a study of CD8 T cells in ankylosing spondylitis. This CDR3 is built from 10 residues. V was shortened by 6 bases and J by 4 bases, with 6 bases between the two germline ends. Germline V gene sequence: CDR1 SQVTM, CDR2 ANQGSEA. One entry per CDR3 protein results from TCRdb running MiXCR on the 5' RACE reads. The sample comprises under 400,000 distinct CDR3 sequences, under 14% of which are singletons, and roughly a tenth rests with the top ten. This clonotype has ten or more counts. The rearrangement uses TRBV29-1 and TRBJ1-2; a possible D gene is TRBD1 (6 bases). The sample comprised blood, either unsorted or a sorted T cell fraction (not recorded which). The source is a female donor with ankylosing spondylitis or in good health (not recorded which). The CDR3 here is CSVDSYGYTF. DNA of the CDR3: TGCAGCGTGGACAGCTATGGCTACACCTTC. Based on the CDR3 plus reference TRBV29-1 and TRBJ1-2, the full variable domain is SAVISQKPSRDICQRGTSLTIQCQVDSQVTMMFWYRQQPGQSLTLIATANQGSEATYESGFVIDKFPISRPNLTFSTLTVSNMSPEDSSIYLCSVDSYGYTFGSGTRLTVV.